One and the same sample provided the 25 T cell receptor beta chains below, sequenced in a study of T cell responses to AZD1222 COVID-19 vaccine. Profiled with immunoSEQ multiplex PCR; TCRdb holds only in-frame clones, not every one. The sample has fewer than 150,000 clones, more than 70% seen once. The sequences come from peripheral blood, collected 28 days after the second AZD1222 dose. Receptors were obtained from an adult who received the AZD1222 COVID-19 vaccine.

V gene TRBV4-2 combines with J gene TRBJ1-3; 8 nucleotides align to TRBD1. This CDR3 comprises 16 residues. V lost 0 bases and J lost 7; bases outside the gene matches: 8. Germline CDR1 reads LGHNA; CDR2 reads YNFKEQ. As DNA, the CDR3 is TGTGCCAGCAGCCAAGAGTCGTCCAGGGGGCGCAACACCATATATTTT. Translating gives CASSQESSRGRNTIYF.

This chain connects TRBV3-1 (or the pseudogene TRBV3-2) to TRBJ2-3; D ambiguous. The CDR3 consists of 15 residues. CDR1 is LGHDT and CDR2 is YNNKEL in the germline V gene (reference sequence). Trimming cost V 5 bases and J 0 bases, with 12 bases left between them. In nucleotides, the CDR3 is TGTGCCAGCAGCGACCGATTGGAGAGCACAGATACGCAGTATTTT. Translated, it gives CASSDRLESTDTQYF.

The rearrangement uses TRBV7-8 and TRBJ1-5, with D possibly matching TRBD1 (5 bases). This CDR3 comprises 16 residues. Trimming stripped 3 bases from V and 4 bases from J, with 16 bases between. CDR1 is SGHVS and CDR2 is FQNEAQ in the germline V gene. The CDR3 nucleotides read TGTGCCAGCAGCTTTGCAGGGCAAGGAGGAAATCAGCCCCAGCATTTT. Protein: CASSFAGQGGNQPQHF.

This clone has only a few counts. V gene TRBV5-5 combines with J gene TRBJ1-6; D is unresolved. V was clipped by 4 bases and J by 0 bases, with 11 bases between them. There are 16 residues in the CDR3. Germline V gives CDR1 SGHKS, CDR2 YYEKEE (reference sequence). In DNA form, the CDR3 reads TGTGCCAGCAGCCCTCCCGGATCCTCCTATAATTCACCCCTCCACTTT. This encodes CASSPPGSSYNSPLHF.

This clone was seen once. CDR3 DNA: TGCGCCAGCAGCTTGACCGGGACTCCTGGAAACACCATATATTTT. Amino acids: CASSLTGTPGNTIYF. V usage is TRBV5-1 and J usage is TRBJ1-3; D is possibly TRBD1 (5 bases). CDR3 length: 15 amino acids. Germline values: CDR1 SGHRS, CDR2 YFSETQ. Trimming shortened V by 1 base and J by 2 bases, and 10 bases separated the two germline ends.

V and J are TRBV27 and TRBJ1-5; D remains ambiguous. Germline values: CDR1 MNHEY, CDR2 SMNVEV (reference sequence). The CDR3 spans 13 residues. Deletions cut 6 bases from V and 3 bases from J, with 9 bases between. For the CDR3, the DNA is TGTGCCAGCAGCCTAGCCCCCAATCAGCCCCAGCATTTT. It codes for CASSLAPNQPQHF.

This chain uses TRBV11-2 with TRBJ1-1, with a tentative D call TRBD1 (5 bases). V was shortened by 5 bases and J by 1 base, with 11 bases between the two germline ends. The CDR3 totals 14 residues. Germline V gives CDR1 SGHAT, CDR2 FQNNGV. CDR3 sequence (DNA): TGTGCCAGCAGCCCCTGGGACGGGAACACTGAAGCTTTCTTT. It translates to CASSPWDGNTEAFF.

The chain uses TRBV5-1 and TRBJ2-3; 9 positions match TRBD2. Germline V gene lookup returns CDR1 SGHRS and CDR2 YFSETQ. The V gene end was trimmed by 4 bases and the J gene end by 7 bases; junction bases not matched to a gene: 7. The CDR3 runs 14 residues. CDR3 in amino acids: CASSDTSGSYTQYF. For the CDR3, the DNA is TGCGCCAGCAGCGATACTAGCGGGTCATATACGCAGTATTTT.

This chain uses TRBV2 with TRBJ2-7; 13 nucleotides align to TRBD2. The junction had 4 bases not matched to a gene; V was cut back by 4 bases and J by 7 bases. The CDR3 spans 14 residues. The V gene's germline CDR1 is SNHLY and CDR2 FYNNEI. DNA of the CDR3: TGTGCCAGCAGTGGACTAGCGGGAGGTCAGGAGCAGTACTTC. Its protein product is CASSGLAGGQEQYF.

The chain couples TRBV30 to TRBJ1-2; no definite D call. Germline V gene lookup returns CDR1 GTSNPN and CDR2 SVGIG (reference sequence). The ends were cut back, 3 bases at V and 6 bases at J, with 14 bases in the middle. This CDR3 is built from 13 residues. The CDR3 loop reads CAWSGDFMDGYTF. The CDR3 DNA reads as TGTGCCTGGAGCGGAGATTTCATGGATGGCTACACCTTC.

The J gene is TRBJ2-3, the V gene TRBV6-2 or TRBV6-3; the match to TRBD2 covers 7 bases. This CDR3 contains 13 residues. V shed 0 bases, J shed 7 bases, and the junction held 1 base outside the gene matches. Germline V gene sequence: CDR1 MNHEY, CDR2 SVGEGT. The CDR3 DNA reads as TGTGCCAGCAGTTACTCGCGGGGGAATACGCAGTATTTT. It translates to CASSYSRGNTQYF.

V gene TRBV10-2 combines with J gene TRBJ2-3, with a possible D match to TRBD1 (6 bases). Trimming cost V 4 bases and J 0 bases, with 14 bases left between them. The germline V gene has CDR1 WSHSY and CDR2 SAAADI. This CDR3 region has 16 residues. Written as DNA, the CDR3 is TGCGCCAGCAGTGGGATGGACAGCCCAAGCACAGATACGCAGTATTTT. This sequence encodes CASSGMDSPSTDTQYF.

This clone was seen just once. The chain is built from TRBV9 and TRBJ2-6; the match to TRBD1 covers 12 bases. From germline, CDR1 is SGDLS and CDR2 YYNGEE. J lost 2 bases, V lost 5 bases, and 5 bases had no gene match. This CDR3 spans 17 amino acids. The CDR3 is CASRTGTGGAGANVLTF. DNA of the CDR3: TGTGCCAGCAGAACCGGGACAGGGGGCGCTGGGGCCAACGTCCTGACTTTC.

This chain uses TRBV19 with TRBJ1-1, with D possibly being TRBD1 (6 bases). The CDR3 is 16 residues long. Between the trimmed V and J ends, which lost 6 bases and 0 bases, there was a span of 17 bases. Germline V CDR1 and CDR2: LNHDA, SQIVND (reference sequence). The CDR3 DNA reads as TGTGCCAGTAGGGGGATCTGGACAGCCTTGAACACTGAAGCTTTCTTT. Its protein is CASRGIWTALNTEAFF.

This chain links TRBV3-1 (or the pseudogene TRBV3-2) with TRBJ1-2; weak D call: TRBD1 (6 bases). Per germline, CDR1 LGHDT and CDR2 YNNKEL (reference sequence). The V end was cut by 4 bases, the J end by 0 bases, with 15 bases between. The CDR3 is 16 amino acids. CDR3 coding DNA: TGTGCCAGCAGCCTTAGGGGGGGAGACTCTAACTATGGCTACACCTTC. Its protein product is CASSLRGGDSNYGYTF.

The DNA for the CDR3 is TGTGCCAGCAGCCCTGAGTGGGGTACGCAGTATTTT. Its protein is CASSPEWGTQYF. The rearrangement joins TRBV12-3 or TRBV12-4 to TRBJ2-3; D is unclear. The CDR3 totals 12 residues. The germline V and J ends were trimmed by 6 bases and 8 bases, with 12 bases remaining between them.

The rearrangement joins TRBV7-9 to TRBJ2-3, with a possible D match to TRBD2 (5 bases). Germline V gives CDR1 SEHNR, CDR2 FQNEAQ (reference sequence). This CDR3 has 14 amino acids. Trimming stripped 5 bases from V and 7 bases from J, with 16 bases between. The CDR3: CASSPSGLEHTQYF. The CDR3 DNA follows: TGTGCCAGCAGCCCCTCGGGATTGGAACATACGCAGTATTTT.

The chain is built from TRBV18 and TRBJ2-2; 9 bases are a match to TRBD2. The CDR3 consists of 16 residues. CDR1 is KGHSH, CDR2 LQKENI, per germline. Trimming took 4 bases from V and 8 from J; bases not matched to a gene: 11. The CDR3 protein is CASSRLAASRTGELFF. The CDR3 nucleotides read TGTGCCAGCTCACGACTAGCGGCTTCCCGGACGGGGGAGCTGTTTTTT. The entire variable domain, with the rest obtained from reference TRBV18 and TRBJ2-2, is as follows: NAGVMQNPRHLVRRRGQEARLRCSPMKGHSHVYWYRQLPEEGLKFMVYLQKENIIDESGMPKERFSAEFPKEGPSILRIQQVVRGDSAAYFCASSRLAASRTGELFFGEGSRLTVL.

V is TRBV6-2 or TRBV6-3 and J is TRBJ2-5, with D perhaps matching TRBD2 (5 bases). Deletions cut 4 bases from V and 2 bases from J, with 14 bases between. CDR3 size: 15 residues. Germline V gene lookup returns CDR1 MNHEY and CDR2 SVGEGT. CDR3 sequence: CASSSLSGPQETQYF. CDR3 DNA sequence: TGTGCCAGCAGTTCATTGAGCGGACCTCAAGAGACCCAGTACTTC.

The chain combines TRBV19 with TRBJ1-1; D not resolved. V dropped 3 bases and J dropped 0 bases, with 14 bases sitting between them. CDR1 LNHDA and CDR2 SQIVND come from the germline V gene (reference sequence). CDR3 length: 16 residues. The CDR3 sequence: CASSMFQTMMNTEAFF. In DNA, the CDR3 is TGTGCCAGTAGTATGTTTCAGACGATGATGAACACTGAAGCTTTCTTT.

This chain joins TRBV25-1 and TRBJ2-5, with 7 bases aligning to TRBD2. With V trimmed by 5 bases and J by 5 bases, 2 bases remained unmatched. The CDR3 spans 12 residues. Germline CDR1 MGHDK, CDR2 SYGVNS. The CDR3 is CASSRAGETQYF. The CDR3 DNA sequence: TGTGCCAGCAGTCGAGCGGGGGAGACCCAGTACTTC. Full variable domain (rest looked up from reference TRBV25-1 and TRBJ2-5): EADIYQTPRYLVIGTGKKITLECSQTMGHDKMYWYQQDPGMELHLIHYSYGVNSTEKGDLSSESTVSRIRTEHFPLTLESARPSHTSQYLCASSRAGETQYFGPGTRLLVL.

The rearrangement joins TRBV7-2 to TRBJ1-2; TRBD1 aligns across 8 bases. The V gene end was trimmed by 5 bases and the J gene end by 8 bases; junction bases not matched to a gene: 16. CDR1 and CDR2 (germline): SGHTA, FQGNSA. The length of the CDR3 is 16 residues. CDR3 in amino acids: CASSPAWERTGKGYTF. As DNA, the CDR3 is TGTGCCAGCAGCCCGGCATGGGAAAGGACAGGGAAGGGCTACACCTTC.

The genes are TRBV29-1 and TRBJ2-1; no firm D call. Trimming cost V 0 bases and J 4 bases, with 1 base left between them. The CDR3 consists of 11 residues. Germline assignment: CDR1 SQVTM and CDR2 ANQGSEA. This CDR3 is CSVEEYNEQFF. The CDR3 DNA reads as TGCAGCGTTGAAGAGTACAATGAGCAGTTCTTC.

V usage is TRBV18 and J usage is TRBJ2-3; TRBD1 agrees at 8 bases. V dropped 5 bases and J dropped 4; count of bases not matched to a gene: 8. There are 15 residues in the CDR3. The germline V gene encodes CDR1 KGHSH and CDR2 LQKENI. The DNA for the CDR3 is TGTGCCAGCTCAAGAAGGACGACAGGGGCAGATACGCAGTATTTT. This encodes CASSRRTTGADTQYF.

V and J are TRBV2 and TRBJ2-7; 8 nucleotides agree with TRBD2. The length of the CDR3 is 14 residues. Germline values: CDR1 SNHLY, CDR2 FYNNEI. The junction had 9 bases not matched to a gene; V was cut back by 7 bases and J by 4 bases. CDR3 residues: CASKISGSLYEQYF. The CDR3 DNA follows: TGTGCCAGCAAAATAAGCGGGAGTTTGTACGAGCAGTACTTC.